This T cell receptor (beta chain) comes out of a study of cytomegalovirus exposure and HLA in healthy donors. Per germline, CDR1 SGHTS and CDR2 YDEGEE. The CDR3 contains 15 residues. V shed 5 bases and J 8 bases; nucleotides not matched to a gene: 11. Sequencing used immunoSEQ multiplex PCR; TCRdb keeps in-frame clones, though not all of them. The table has approximately 270,000 clones, 90% seen once. Study findings and constraints: In a later analysis, first-cohort TCR clusters were found to tend to co-occur in the 95 to 150 validation repertoires. Rarity characterized most TCR sequences, yet some public TCRs appeared in many donors.

For this clone: What it recognizes is unknown.

The TCR originated in a woman in her late teens or twenties in good health and CMV-seronegative. Sequencing was performed on PBMCs. The chain uses TRBV5-8 and TRBJ2-1; 9 bases are a match to TRBD1. The CDR3 reads CASSGGTGIFHEQFF. The CDR3 DNA sequence: TGTGCCAGCAGTGGTGGGACAGGGATTTTTCATGAGCAGTTCTTC.